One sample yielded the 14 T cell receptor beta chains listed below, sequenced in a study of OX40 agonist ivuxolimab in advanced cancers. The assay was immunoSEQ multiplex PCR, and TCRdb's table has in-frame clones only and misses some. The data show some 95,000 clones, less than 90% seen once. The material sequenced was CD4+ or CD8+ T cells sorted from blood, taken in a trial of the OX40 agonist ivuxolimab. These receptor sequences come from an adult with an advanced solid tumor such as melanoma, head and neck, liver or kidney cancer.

The CDR3 nucleotides read TGTGCCAGCAGCAAAGGACAGGGGGATCCTCCGTTCTTC. Residues: CASSKGQGDPPFF. The chain couples TRBV21-1 to TRBJ2-1; the table's D gene call, TRBD1, was not cross checked with the DNA. TRBV21-1 is designated a pseudogene. The CDR3 is made up of 13 amino acids.

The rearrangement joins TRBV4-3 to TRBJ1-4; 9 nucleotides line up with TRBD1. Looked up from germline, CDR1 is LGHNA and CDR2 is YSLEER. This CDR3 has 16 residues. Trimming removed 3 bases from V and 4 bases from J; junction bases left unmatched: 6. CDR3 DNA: TGCGCCAGCAGCCAGATGGGACAGGGCCGTAATGAAAAACTGTTTTTT. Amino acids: CASSQMGQGRNEKLFF.

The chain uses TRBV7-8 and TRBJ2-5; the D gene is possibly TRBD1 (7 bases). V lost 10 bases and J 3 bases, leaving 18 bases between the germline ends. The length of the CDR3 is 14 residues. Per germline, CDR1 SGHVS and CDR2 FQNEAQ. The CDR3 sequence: CATTRGRLKETQYF. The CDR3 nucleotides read TGTGCCACCACCAGGGGGAGGTTAAAAGAGACCCAGTACTTC.

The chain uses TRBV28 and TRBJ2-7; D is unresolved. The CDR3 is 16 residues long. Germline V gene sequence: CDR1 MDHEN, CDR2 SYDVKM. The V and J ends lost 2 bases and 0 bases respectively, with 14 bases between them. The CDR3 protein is CASSLRRTFSSYEQYF. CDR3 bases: TGTGCCAGCAGTTTAAGGCGCACCTTTAGCTCCTACGAGCAGTACTTC.

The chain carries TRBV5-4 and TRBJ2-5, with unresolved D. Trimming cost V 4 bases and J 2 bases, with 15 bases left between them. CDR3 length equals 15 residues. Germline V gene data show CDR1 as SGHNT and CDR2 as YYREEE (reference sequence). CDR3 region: CASSPRAGRQETQYF. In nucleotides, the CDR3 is TGTGCCAGCAGCCCTCGGGCCGGACGTCAAGAGACCCAGTACTTC. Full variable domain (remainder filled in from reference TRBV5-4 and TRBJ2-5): ETGVTQSPTHLIKTRGQQVTLRCSSQSGHNTVSWYQQALGQGPQFIFQYYREEENGRGNFPPRFSGLQFPNYSSELNVNALELDDSALYLCASSPRAGRQETQYFGPGTRLLVL.

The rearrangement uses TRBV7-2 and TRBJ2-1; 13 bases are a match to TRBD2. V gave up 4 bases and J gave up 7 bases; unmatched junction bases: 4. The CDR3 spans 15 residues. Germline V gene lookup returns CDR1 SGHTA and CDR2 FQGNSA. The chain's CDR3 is CASSWTSGSFNEQFF. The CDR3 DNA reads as TGTGCCAGCAGCTGGACTAGCGGGAGCTTTAATGAGCAGTTCTTC.

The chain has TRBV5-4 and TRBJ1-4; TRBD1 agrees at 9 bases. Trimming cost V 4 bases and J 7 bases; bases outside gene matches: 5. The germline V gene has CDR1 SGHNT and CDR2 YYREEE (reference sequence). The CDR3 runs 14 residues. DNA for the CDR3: TGTGCCAGCAGCCCGGGACAGGGAGGTGAAAAACTGTTTTTT. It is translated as CASSPGQGGEKLFF.

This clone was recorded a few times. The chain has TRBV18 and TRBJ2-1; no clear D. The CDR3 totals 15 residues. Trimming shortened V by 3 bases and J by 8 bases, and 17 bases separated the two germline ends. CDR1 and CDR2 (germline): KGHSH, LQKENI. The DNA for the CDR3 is TGTGCCAGCTCACCCCCGGGCCCTAGACGGGATGAGCAGTTCTTC. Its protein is CASSPPGPRRDEQFF.

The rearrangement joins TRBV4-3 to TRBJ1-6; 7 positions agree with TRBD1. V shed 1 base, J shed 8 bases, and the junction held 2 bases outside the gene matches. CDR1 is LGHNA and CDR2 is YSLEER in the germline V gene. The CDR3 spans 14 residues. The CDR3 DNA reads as TGCGCCAGCAGCCAAGCCAGGGGGGATTCACCCCTCCACTTT. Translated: CASSQARGDSPLHF.

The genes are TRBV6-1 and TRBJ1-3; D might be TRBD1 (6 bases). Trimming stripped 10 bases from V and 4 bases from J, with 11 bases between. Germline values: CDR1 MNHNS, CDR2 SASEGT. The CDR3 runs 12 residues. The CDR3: CANLGGGNTIYF. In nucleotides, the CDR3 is TGTGCCAACCTAGGGGGGGGAAACACCATATATTTT.

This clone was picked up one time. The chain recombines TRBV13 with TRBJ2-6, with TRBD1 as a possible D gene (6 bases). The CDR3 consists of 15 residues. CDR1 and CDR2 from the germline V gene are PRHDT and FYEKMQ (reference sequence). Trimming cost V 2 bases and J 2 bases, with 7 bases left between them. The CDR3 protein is CASSLRQAGANVLTF. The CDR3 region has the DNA TGTGCCAGCAGCTTAAGACAGGCTGGGGCCAACGTCCTGACTTTC. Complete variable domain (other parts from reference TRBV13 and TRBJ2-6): AAGVIQSPRHLIKEKRETATLKCYPIPRHDTVYWYQQGPGQDPQFLISFYEKMQSDKGSIPDRFSAQQFSDYHSELNMSSLELGDSALYFCASSLRQAGANVLTFGAGSRLTVL.

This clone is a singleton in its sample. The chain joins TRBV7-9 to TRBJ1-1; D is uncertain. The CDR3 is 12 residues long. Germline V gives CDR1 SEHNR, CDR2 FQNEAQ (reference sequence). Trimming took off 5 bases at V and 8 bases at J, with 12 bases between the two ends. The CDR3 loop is CASSREAREAFF. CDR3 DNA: TGTGCCAGCAGCCGAGAGGCCCGAGAAGCTTTCTTT.

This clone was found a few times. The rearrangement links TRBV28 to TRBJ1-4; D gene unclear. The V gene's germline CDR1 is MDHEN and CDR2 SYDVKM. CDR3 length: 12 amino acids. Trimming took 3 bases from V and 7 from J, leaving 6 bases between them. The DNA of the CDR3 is TGTGCCAGCAGTTTGAGGGCTGAAAAACTGTTTTTT. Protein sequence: CASSLRAEKLFF. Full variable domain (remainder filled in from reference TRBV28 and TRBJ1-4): DVKVTQSSRYLVKRTGEKVFLECVQDMDHENMFWYRQDPGLGLRLIYFSYDVKMKEKGDIPEGYSVSREKKERFSLILESASTNQTSMYLCASSLRAEKLFFGSGTQLSVL.

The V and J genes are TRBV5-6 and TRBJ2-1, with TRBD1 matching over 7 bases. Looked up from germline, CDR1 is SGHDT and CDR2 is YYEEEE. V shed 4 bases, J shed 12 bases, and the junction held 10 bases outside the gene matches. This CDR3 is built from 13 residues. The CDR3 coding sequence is TGTGCCAGCAGCACGAGACAGGGCCCCCCGCAGTTCTTC. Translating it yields CASSTRQGPPQFF.